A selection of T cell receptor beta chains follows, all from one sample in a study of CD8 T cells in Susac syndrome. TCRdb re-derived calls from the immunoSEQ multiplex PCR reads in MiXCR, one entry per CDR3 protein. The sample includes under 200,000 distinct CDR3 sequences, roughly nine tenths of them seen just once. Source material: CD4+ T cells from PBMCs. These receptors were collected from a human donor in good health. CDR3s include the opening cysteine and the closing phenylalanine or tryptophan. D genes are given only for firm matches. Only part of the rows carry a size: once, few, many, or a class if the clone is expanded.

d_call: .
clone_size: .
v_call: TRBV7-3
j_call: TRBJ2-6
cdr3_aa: CASSKGQFSGANVLTF
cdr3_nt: TGTGCCAGCAGCAAAGGACAGTTCTCTGGGGCCAACGTCCTGACTTTC

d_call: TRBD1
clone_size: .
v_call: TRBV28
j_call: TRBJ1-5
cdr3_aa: CASRPGQRDNQPQHF
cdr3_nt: TGTGCCAGCAGGCCGGGACAGAGAGACAATCAGCCCCAGCATTTT

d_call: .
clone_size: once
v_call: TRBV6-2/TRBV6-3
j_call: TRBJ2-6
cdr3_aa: CASSTRGDLLSGANVLTF
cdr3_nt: TGTGCCAGCAGCACCAGAGGAGATCTGCTCTCTGGGGCCAACGTCCTGACTTTC

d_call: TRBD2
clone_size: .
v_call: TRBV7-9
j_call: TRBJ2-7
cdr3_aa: CASSHPGGGAEQYF
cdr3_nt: TGTGCCAGCAGCCACCCGGGGGGGGGTGCCGAGCAGTACTTC

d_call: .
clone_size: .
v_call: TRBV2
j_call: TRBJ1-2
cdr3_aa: CASELGGRYGYTF
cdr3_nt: TGTGCCAGCGAGTTGGGGGGAAGGTATGGCTACACCTTC

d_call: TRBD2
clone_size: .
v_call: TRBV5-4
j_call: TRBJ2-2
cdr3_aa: CASSREGGPNTGELFF
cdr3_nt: TGTGCCAGCAGCCGGGAGGGGGGGCCGAACACCGGGGAGCTGTTTTTT

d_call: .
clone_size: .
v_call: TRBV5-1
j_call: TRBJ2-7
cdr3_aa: CASSSKTPMFAYEQYF
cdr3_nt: TGCGCCAGCAGCTCAAAGACCCCGATGTTTGCCTACGAGCAGTACTTC

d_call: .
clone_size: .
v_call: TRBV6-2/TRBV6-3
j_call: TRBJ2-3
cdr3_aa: CASSFGHDADTQYF
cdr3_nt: TGTGCCAGCAGCTTCGGTCACGACGCAGATACGCAGTATTTT

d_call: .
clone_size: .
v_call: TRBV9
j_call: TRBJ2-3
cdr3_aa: CASSPRVGSGSYTDTQYF
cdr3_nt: TGTGCCAGCAGTCCCCGTGTTGGGTCTGGCTCTTACACAGATACGCAGTATTTT

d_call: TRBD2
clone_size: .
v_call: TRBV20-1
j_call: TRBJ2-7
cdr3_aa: CSARGLAGGNYEQYF
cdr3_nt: TGCAGTGCTAGAGGACTAGCGGGGGGGAATTACGAGCAGTACTTC

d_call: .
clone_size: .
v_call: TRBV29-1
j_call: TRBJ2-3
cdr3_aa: CSVEPGAVTDTQYF
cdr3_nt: TGCAGCGTTGAGCCAGGGGCCGTCACAGATACGCAGTATTTT

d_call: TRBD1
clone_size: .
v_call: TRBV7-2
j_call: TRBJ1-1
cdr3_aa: CASSYGQGNTEAFF
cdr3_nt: TGTGCCAGCAGTTACGGACAGGGGAACACTGAAGCTTTCTTT